Following are 4 T cell receptor beta chains from one sample sequenced in a study of STAT5B mutations in CD4+ large granular lymphocyte leukemia. Some clones are missing from TCRdb's copy, which holds only in-frame ones; the method was immunoSEQ multiplex PCR. The table includes 25,000 to 30,000 clones, roughly three quarters detected once. Sequences were obtained from CD4+ T cells from blood buffy coats. The receptors derive from a human donor in good health.

The V call is TRBV7-2, the J call TRBJ2-7; D unresolved. The V gene lost 3 bases and the J gene lost 0 bases, with 12 bases spanning the gap. This CDR3 has 15 residues. The germline V gene encodes CDR1 SGHTA and CDR2 FQGNSA. The CDR3 here is CASSFSVAFSYEQYF. In nucleotides, the CDR3 is TGTGCCAGCAGCTTCAGCGTCGCCTTCTCCTACGAGCAGTACTTC.

This chain links TRBV6-6 with TRBJ2-1; 7 nucleotides line up with TRBD1. The CDR3 is 12 residues long. The trim removed 5 bases at V and 7 bases at J, leaving 2 bases unmatched. Germline CDR1 and CDR2: MNHNY and SVGAGI (reference sequence). CDR3 residues: CASSIQGNEQFF. The CDR3 nucleotides are TGTGCCAGCAGTATACAGGGGAATGAGCAGTTCTTC.

The chain employs TRBV18 and TRBJ2-1; TRBD1 might be the D (6 bases). The CDR3 is 13 amino acids. The germline gives CDR1 KGHSH, CDR2 LQKENI. The ends were cut back, 3 bases at V and 6 bases at J, with 9 bases in the middle. CDR3 in amino acids: CASSPRGVNEQFF. CDR3 DNA: TGTGCCAGCTCACCCAGGGGAGTCAATGAGCAGTTCTTC.

This chain links TRBV6-5 with TRBJ2-7, with 7 bases matching TRBD1. Germline CDR1 and CDR2: MNHEY and SVGAGI. The CDR3 has 14 residues. J lost 6 bases, V lost 6 bases, and 11 bases had no gene match. CDR3: CASRVAGGIAEQYF. CDR3 DNA sequence: TGTGCCAGCAGGGTGGCAGGGGGAATTGCCGAGCAGTACTTC.